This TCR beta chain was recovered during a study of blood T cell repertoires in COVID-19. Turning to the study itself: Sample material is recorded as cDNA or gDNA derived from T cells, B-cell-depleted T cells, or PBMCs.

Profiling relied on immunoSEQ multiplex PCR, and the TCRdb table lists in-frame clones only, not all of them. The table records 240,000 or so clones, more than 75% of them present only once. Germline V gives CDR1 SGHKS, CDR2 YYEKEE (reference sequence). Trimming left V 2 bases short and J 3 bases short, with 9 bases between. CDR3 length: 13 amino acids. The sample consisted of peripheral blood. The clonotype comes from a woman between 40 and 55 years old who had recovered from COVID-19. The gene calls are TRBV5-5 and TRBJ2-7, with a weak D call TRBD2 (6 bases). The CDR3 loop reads CASSFPGSYEQYF. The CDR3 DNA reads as TGTGCCAGCAGCTTCCCCGGGAGCTACGAGCAGTACTTC.